This TCR beta chain was profiled in a study of blood T cell repertoires in COVID-19. About the study: Acute-phase and convalescent COVID-19 samples originated in the United States, Italy and Spain. T cells, B-cell-depleted T cells, or PBMCs provided the cDNA or gDNA that served as material.

The V gene's germline CDR1 is SGHVS and CDR2 FQNEAQ. This CDR3 comprises 13 residues. The V end was cut by 5 bases, the J end by 6 bases, with 14 bases between. Study processing details: Researchers report that nucleated cell counts were estimated from reference gene primer amplification. Clones were sequenced by immunoSEQ multiplex PCR, and TCRdb holds only the in-frame ones, with some missing. D and trimming were read from the DNA, whereas the V and J calls and clone size are those reported in that table. The repertoire holds some 140,000 clones, with just under 85% as singletons. This clone was picked up one time.

The sequenced sample consisted of peripheral blood. The rearrangement joins TRBV7-8 to TRBJ2-7; D gene ambiguous. The clonotype originates from a woman aged 55-69 years with acute or convalescent COVID-19. The CDR3 reads CASSPGSQREQYV. CDR3 coding DNA: TGTGCCAGCAGCCCCGGGTCCCAGCGCGAGCAGTACGTC.